This T cell receptor (beta chain) was sequenced for a study of blood T cell repertoires in COVID-19. Overall study: In each case, the material was cDNA or gDNA derived from T cells, B-cell-depleted T cells, or PBMCs.

The study drew participants aged roughly 18 to 89 years from fewer than 30 US areas. Cohort 3 recovered donors had two negative PCRs, clearance, or symptom resolution. Data came from immunoSEQ multiplex PCR; TCRdb stores just in-frame clones and leaves some out. In the table there are 200,000 to 250,000 clones, approximately 80% of which are singletons. This clone was detected once. Germline assignment: CDR1 LNHDA and CDR2 SQIVND (reference sequence). The CDR3 runs to 19 residues. The V segment lost 6 bases and the J segment 0 bases; nucleotides outside the gene matches: 16. Source material: PBMCs or T cells enriched from blood (not recorded which). The V gene is TRBV19, the J gene TRBJ1-4; 7 nucleotides align to TRBD1. The sequence was obtained from a man aged 35-49 years who had recovered from COVID-19. DNA for the CDR3: TGTGCCAGTAGCACTCTTAAGGGACAGCTTTTTGCAACTAATGAAAAACTGTTTTTT. This sequence encodes CASSTLKGQLFATNEKLFF.